One and the same sample provided the 26 T cell receptor beta chains below, sequenced in a study of response to subunit inactivated influenza vaccine. TCRdb re-derived calls from the RT-PCR reads in MiXCR, one entry per CDR3 protein. The profile covers about 160,000 distinct CDR3 sequences, with roughly a tenth appearing a single time and over 10% taken by the ten largest. Source: non-naive T cells sorted from PBMCs, taken roughly 48 days after vaccination. Receptors originate from a man aged 50 to 60 who received an inactivated influenza vaccine.

This chain connects TRBV21-1 to TRBJ2-6; TRBD1, the table's D call, was not compared with the DNA. TRBV21-1 is deemed a pseudogene. This CDR3 has 18 residues. In DNA form, the CDR3 reads TGTGCCAGCAGCAAAGGACAAGGGGGCGCGGGAGGGGCCAACGTCCTGACTTTC. This codes for CASSKGQGGAGGANVLTF.

V is TRBV7-2 and J is TRBJ2-5, with a tentative D call TRBD2 (6 bases). Germline values: CDR1 SGHTA, CDR2 FQGNSA. V lost 1 base and J lost 4, with 13 bases in between. The CDR3 extends over 15 amino acids. CDR3 region: CASSLGLRGAETQYF. The CDR3 DNA reads as TGTGCCAGCAGCTTAGGGCTGCGGGGCGCAGAGACCCAGTACTTC.

The V gene is TRBV11-1, the J gene TRBJ2-5; no definite D call. The V end lost 0 bases, the J end lost 3 bases, and 14 bases lay between the germline ends. The germline V gene encodes CDR1 SGHAT and CDR2 FQDESV (reference sequence). This CDR3 has 16 amino acids. CDR3 sequence (DNA): TGTGCCAGCAGCTTAGCGCCGCAGAGGAAAGAAGAGACCCAGTACTTC. This gives the protein CASSLAPQRKEETQYF.

CDR3 DNA sequence: TGTGCCAGCAGCTTCTCGCCCCCGTTCGCCGAGCAGTACTTC. It translates to CASSFSPPFAEQYF. The chain joins TRBV5-4 to TRBJ2-7; no firm D call. CDR1 is SGHNT, CDR2 YYREEE, per germline (reference sequence). V dropped 2 bases and J dropped 6 bases, with 15 bases sitting between them. The CDR3 length is 14 residues.

CDR3 bases: TGTGCCAGCAGTAGCGCCGGGACAGGGGGCTCTCGTAGCTCCTACGAGCAGTACTTC. This codes for CASSSAGTGGSRSSYEQYF. The chain joins TRBV6-2 or TRBV6-3 to TRBJ2-7, with 12 bases identical to TRBD1. The CDR3 is made up of 19 amino acids. CDR1 MNHEY and CDR2 SVGEGT come from the germline V gene. With V trimmed by 5 bases and J by 0 bases, 14 bases remained unmatched.

The chain employs TRBV7-2 and TRBJ1-2, with D unresolved. Trimming took 6 bases from V and 8 from J, leaving 25 bases between them. The CDR3 totals 16 residues. The germline V gene has CDR1 SGHTA and CDR2 FQGNSA. DNA for the CDR3: TGTGCCAGCAGAGAGGTGACCTCCCACCGGGAAGCGGGCTACACCTTC. This codes for CASREVTSHREAGYTF.

This clonotype has only a few counts. This chain links TRBV20-1 with TRBJ1-3; TRBD1 might be the D (6 bases). Per germline, CDR1 DFQATT and CDR2 SNEGSKA (reference sequence). The CDR3 contains 13 residues. V was shortened by 1 base and J by 6 bases, with 10 bases between the two germline ends. In DNA, the CDR3 is TGCAGTGCTAGAGCCAGGGGAGAAAACACCATATATTTT. It encodes CSARARGENTIYF.

A few counts support this clonotype. The J gene is TRBJ1-5, the V gene TRBV5-5, with D uncertain. V dropped 0 bases and J dropped 5 bases, with 9 bases sitting between them. The CDR3 extends over 14 amino acids. Germline assignment: CDR1 SGHKS and CDR2 YYEKEE (reference sequence). The CDR3 DNA is TGTGCCAGCAGCTTGGCCAATTCCGATCAGCCCCAGCATTTT. Translating it yields CASSLANSDQPQHF.

This clonotype was counted a few times. The rearrangement links TRBV6-6 to TRBJ1-1; D gene uncertain. This CDR3 contains 11 residues. The V end lost 8 bases, the J end lost 5 bases, and 9 bases lay between the germline ends. Germline V gene lookup returns CDR1 MNHNY and CDR2 SVGAGI (reference sequence). The CDR3 DNA reads as TGTGCCAGCCGCGTGCAAACTGAAGCTTTCTTT. It yields the protein CASRVQTEAFF.

This clonotype was found a few times. The chain joins TRBV7-6 to TRBJ2-1, with D maybe TRBD1 (5 bases). Per the germline V gene, CDR1 is SGHVS and CDR2 is FNYEAQ. This CDR3 is 15 amino acids long. The V end lost 1 base, the J end lost 6 bases, and 13 bases lay between the germline ends. CDR3 region: CASSLEGVYSNEQFF. The DNA of the CDR3 is TGTGCCAGCAGCTTAGAAGGGGTCTATTCCAATGAGCAGTTCTTC.

This chain joins TRBV28 and TRBJ2-6, with D uncertain. This CDR3 comprises 17 residues. The V end was cut by 3 bases, the J end by 0 bases, with 12 bases between. CDR1 and CDR2 (germline): MDHEN, SYDVKM. CDR3 in amino acids: CASSFLEGFSGANVLTF. Here the CDR3 DNA reads TGTGCCAGCAGTTTCCTAGAAGGTTTCTCTGGGGCCAACGTCCTGACTTTC.

The chain is built from TRBV12-3 or TRBV12-4 and TRBJ1-5, with 7 bases identical to TRBD1. The length of the CDR3 is 15 residues. V gave up 2 bases and J gave up 1 base; unmatched junction bases: 2. The CDR3 sequence: CASSLQGGSNQPQHF. CDR3 in DNA: TGTGCCAGCAGTTTACAGGGGGGAAGCAATCAGCCCCAGCATTTT.

This chain uses TRBV3-1 with TRBJ2-4; possible D gene TRBD2, 6 bases. V was clipped by 5 bases and J by 0 bases, with 11 bases between them. The CDR3 sequence is 15 residues long. CDR1 is LGHDT and CDR2 is YNNKEL in the germline V gene (reference sequence). The CDR3 here is CASSDWTIAKNIQYF. The CDR3 nucleotides read TGTGCCAGCAGCGACTGGACTATAGCCAAAAACATTCAGTACTTC.

The gene calls are TRBV2 and TRBJ2-7; no reliable D call. Trimming removed 4 bases at V and 3 bases at J, with 13 bases between. There are 14 residues in the CDR3. Germline CDR1 reads SNHLY; CDR2 reads FYNNEI. CDR3 nucleotide sequence: TGTGCCAGCAGTGGACTCCTGTTCGGCTACGAGCAGTACTTC. This translates into CASSGLLFGYEQYF.

The V and J genes are TRBV12-3 or TRBV12-4 and TRBJ2-6; D perhaps matches TRBD2 (6 bases). The V end lost 2 bases, the J end lost 4 bases, and 6 bases lay between the germline ends. There are 14 residues in the CDR3. Here the CDR3 DNA reads TGTGCCAGCAGTTTAAGCGGGGGGGCCAACGTCCTGACTTTC. Encoded protein: CASSLSGGANVLTF.

This clonotype appeared a few times. The chain couples TRBV13 to TRBJ2-3; 14 nucleotides align to TRBD2. Germline V gene data show CDR1 as PRHDT and CDR2 as FYEKMQ (reference sequence). V was clipped by 4 bases and J by 7 bases; unmatched bases: 13. The CDR3 length is 18 residues. CDR3 amino acids: CASSSSTSGGVRPNTQYF. The CDR3 DNA follows: TGTGCCAGCAGCTCGTCGACTAGCGGGGGGGTCCGCCCTAATACGCAGTATTTT.

The V call is TRBV14, the J call TRBJ2-1, with D possibly matching TRBD2 (5 bases). Germline V lookup: CDR1 SGHDN, CDR2 FVKESK. The V end was cut by 1 base, the J end by 13 bases, with 17 bases between. There are 14 residues in the CDR3. As DNA, the CDR3 is TGTGCCAGCAGCCAAGCGGGAATCTGGGGAGACCAGTTCTTC. This encodes CASSQAGIWGDQFF.

This clonotype was seen repeatedly, ten times or more. The gene calls are TRBV28 and TRBJ2-2; the match to TRBD2 covers 13 bases. CDR1 MDHEN and CDR2 SYDVKM come from the germline V gene. The CDR3 is 16 residues long. After removal of 6 bases from V and 4 bases from J, the junction contained 5 bases not matched to a gene. The CDR3 DNA reads TGTGCCAGCAGACTAGCGGGAGGGCCGACCACCGGGGAGCTGTTTTTT. It is translated as CASRLAGGPTTGELFF. Full variable domain (outside the CDR3, taken from reference TRBV28 and TRBJ2-2): DVKVTQSSRYLVKRTGEKVFLECVQDMDHENMFWYRQDPGLGLRLIYFSYDVKMKEKGDIPEGYSVSREKKERFSLILESASTNQTSMYLCASRLAGGPTTGELFFGEGSRLTVL.

This clonotype was counted a few times. The rearrangement uses TRBV6-2 or TRBV6-3 and TRBJ1-1, with a tentative D call TRBD1 (5 bases). The CDR3 has 14 amino acids. Per the germline V gene, CDR1 is MNHEY and CDR2 is SVGEGT. V shed 5 bases and J shed 3 bases, with 13 bases lying between them. The CDR3 loop is CASSPWGSDTEAFF. The CDR3 DNA sequence: TGTGCCAGCAGTCCCTGGGGGTCGGACACTGAAGCTTTCTTT.

This clonotype was seen more than once but under ten times. This rearrangement joins TRBV19 to TRBJ2-6; D is uncertain. Germline CDR1 LNHDA, CDR2 SQIVND (reference sequence). The V end lost 5 bases, the J end lost 0 bases, and 5 bases lay between the germline ends. This CDR3 is 14 amino acids long. The CDR3 is CASSAFSGANVLTF. CDR3 in DNA: TGTGCCAGTAGTGCATTCTCTGGGGCCAACGTCCTGACTTTC.

The chain links TRBV11-3 to TRBJ2-5, with 9 bases lining up with TRBD1. J was trimmed by 5 bases and V by 5 bases; bases with no gene match: 3. The CDR3 is 13 residues long. Germline CDR1 and CDR2: SGHNT and YENEEA. CDR3 in DNA: TGTGCCAGCAGCCCGGACAGGGGTGAGACCCAGTACTTC. Encoded protein: CASSPDRGETQYF.

This clonotype was observed a few times. The genes are TRBV7-9 and TRBJ1-5; possible D gene TRBD1, 5 bases. The V end was cut by 5 bases, the J end by 2 bases, with 16 bases between. CDR1 and CDR2 (germline): SEHNR, FQNEAQ (reference sequence). CDR3 length: 16 residues. The CDR3 reads CASSGAGARGNQPQHF. CDR3 nucleotide sequence: TGTGCCAGCAGCGGGGCTGGGGCGCGGGGCAATCAGCCCCAGCATTTT.

This clonotype was recorded a few times. The chain employs TRBV7-2 and TRBJ1-2; 10 nucleotides match TRBD1. This CDR3 spans 16 amino acids. Looked up from germline, CDR1 is SGHTA and CDR2 is FQGNSA. V gave up 4 bases and J gave up 5 bases; unmatched junction bases: 10. The CDR3 region has the DNA TGTGCCAGCAGCTACCAAGTCGGGACAGGGGTTTATGGCTACACCTTC. Amino acids: CASSYQVGTGVYGYTF. The full variable domain, in which reference TRBV7-2 and TRBJ1-2 provide the parts outside the CDR3, is GAGVSQSPSNKVTEKGKDVELRCDPISGHTALYWYRQSLGQGLEFLIYFQGNSAPDKSGLPSDRFSAERTGGSVSTLTIQRTQQEDSAVYLCASSYQVGTGVYGYTFGSGTRLTVV.

The chain couples TRBV6-5 to TRBJ1-1, with 7 bases aligning to TRBD1. Trimming at V came to 6 bases and at J to 5 bases, leaving 6 bases not matched to a gene. CDR3 length equals 13 residues. Looked up from germline, CDR1 is MNHEY and CDR2 is SVGAGI. The CDR3 region is CASRTPGGTEAFF. In nucleotides, the CDR3 is TGTGCCAGCAGAACCCCAGGGGGGACTGAAGCTTTCTTT.

This clonotype was counted a few times. V gene TRBV5-1 combines with J gene TRBJ1-4; no reliable D call. The V gene's germline CDR1 is SGHRS and CDR2 YFSETQ. This CDR3 comprises 14 residues. V lost 2 bases to trimming and J lost 8 bases, with 13 bases between them. Here the CDR3 reads CASSLSGRQEKLFF. The CDR3 DNA is TGCGCCAGCAGCTTATCCGGGCGGCAGGAAAAACTGTTTTTT.

This clonotype was seen once. The chain combines TRBV7-8 with TRBJ1-1; D is uncertain. The CDR3 is 14 residues long. Germline values: CDR1 SGHVS, CDR2 FQNEAQ. Trimming stripped 0 bases from V and 1 base from J, with 6 bases between. In DNA, the CDR3 is TGTGCCAGCAGCTTAGCAGCTAGGAACACTGAAGCTTTCTTT. Its protein is CASSLAARNTEAFF.